Listed below are T cell receptor beta chains from one sample, sequenced in a study of shared clonotypes between healthy human individuals. Measured with immunoSEQ multiplex PCR; TCRdb has only the in-frame clones, and not every one. The profile shows about 610,000 clones, around 96% of them singletons. What was sequenced was naive CD8+ T cells sorted from blood. The receptors derive from a woman in her twenties or thirties in good health. CDR3s include the opening cysteine and the closing phenylalanine or tryptophan. A D gene is named only where the DNA matches it firmly. Clone size is shown for a subset of rows, as once, few, many or a class of expanded clone.

abundance	d_gene	v_gene	j_gene	CDR3aa	CDR3nt
-	-	TRBV13	TRBJ2-7	CASSFRGKDEQYF	TGTGCCAGCAGCTTCAGGGGAAAGGACGAGCAGTACTTC
once	TRBD2	TRBV27	TRBJ2-7	CASSLSAGTSSYEQYF	TGTGCCAGCAGTTTATCAGCGGGGACCAGCTCCTACGAGCAGTACTTC
-	TRBD2	TRBV11-2	TRBJ2-4	CASSSTSGRVNIQYF	TGTGCCAGCAGCTCCACGAGCGGGAGGGTGAACATTCAGTACTTC
-	-	TRBV28	TRBJ2-7	CASSLQGPLEQYF	TGTGCCAGCAGTTTACAAGGGCCCCTCGAGCAGTACTTC
-	-	TRBV11-2	TRBJ2-1	CASSTLDSGTYNEQFF	TGTGCCAGCAGCACACTGGACTCCGGGACATACAATGAGCAGTTCTTC
-	-	TRBV6-1	TRBJ2-2	CASSPGTSTGELFF	TGTGCCAGCAGCCCGGGGACCAGCACCGGGGAGCTGTTTTTT
-	-	TRBV5-6	TRBJ1-1	CASSLWGGTEAFF	TGTGCCAGCAGCTTGTGGGGGGGCACTGAAGCTTTCTTT
-	TRBD1	TRBV28	TRBJ1-1	CASSFYPPDRMNTEAFF	TGTGCCAGCAGTTTTTACCCCCCGGACAGGATGAACACTGAAGCTTTCTTT
once	TRBD1	TRBV10-1	TRBJ2-7	CASSDPGTAYEQYF	TGCGCCAGCAGTGACCCCGGGACAGCCTACGAGCAGTACTTC
-	-	TRBV28	TRBJ1-5	CASSLLGAGWDNQPQHF	TGTGCCAGCAGTTTATTAGGGGCGGGGTGGGACAATCAGCCCCAGCATTTT
-	-	TRBV5-4	TRBJ2-3	CASSPDVGTQYF	TGTGCCAGCAGCCCAGACGTAGGTACGCAGTATTTT
-	-	TRBV5-6	TRBJ1-4	CASSLLETIGEKLFF	TGTGCCAGCAGCTTGTTGGAGACAATAGGTGAAAAACTGTTTTTT
-	TRBD2	TRBV2	TRBJ2-3	CARRTSGREDTQYF	TGTGCCAGGAGGACTAGCGGGAGAGAAGATACGCAGTATTTT
-	-	TRBV4-1	TRBJ1-2	CASSQLGTPLANYGYTF	TGCGCCAGCAGCCAACTAGGGACCCCATTAGCTAACTATGGCTACACCTTC
-	TRBD2	TRBV5-6	TRBJ2-1	CASSGLAGMNEQFF	TGTGCCAGCAGCGGGTTAGCGGGAATGAATGAGCAGTTCTTC
-	-	TRBV28	TRBJ2-3	CASSLRGKRTDTQYF	TGTGCCAGCAGTTTACGCGGCAAACGCACAGATACGCAGTATTTT
-	-	TRBV15	TRBJ1-3	CAIRPGSGNTIYF	TGTGCCATCAGGCCGGGATCTGGAAACACCATATATTTT
-	-	TRBV29-1	TRBJ2-2	CSVRETGELFF	TGCAGCGTAAGAGAAACCGGGGAGCTGTTTTTT
-	TRBD1	TRBV19	TRBJ1-5	CASRTGVDNQPQHF	TGTGCCAGTAGGACAGGGGTTGACAATCAGCCCCAGCATTTT
-	-	TRBV9	TRBJ1-4	CASSVEPGGKILFF	TGTGCCAGCAGCGTAGAGCCTGGGGGCAAAATTTTATTTTTT
-	-	TRBV7-9	TRBJ2-6	CASSSASGANVLTF	TGTGCCAGCAGCTCTGCCTCTGGGGCCAACGTCCTGACTTTC
-	TRBD1	TRBV14	TRBJ2-7	CASSQGYGTGVAEQYF	TGTGCCAGCAGCCAAGGTTACGGGACAGGGGTCGCCGAGCAGTACTTC
-	-	TRBV6-1	TRBJ1-1	CASSEYPGLNTEAFF	TGTGCCAGCAGTGAATATCCGGGCCTGAACACTGAAGCTTTCTTT
-	TRBD1	TRBV27	TRBJ1-4	CASSPGTAIEKLFF	TGTGCCAGCAGCCCCGGGACAGCTATTGAAAAACTGTTTTTT
-	-	TRBV27	TRBJ1-4	CASSPFGGSIGKLFF	TGTGCCAGCAGTCCATTTGGAGGGAGTATCGGAAAACTGTTTTTT
-	-	TRBV7-9	TRBJ2-7	CASSLRDIYEQYF	TGTGCCAGCAGCCTCCGGGACATCTACGAGCAGTACTTC
-	-	TRBV2	TRBJ2-1	CASSEGPGPSSYNEQFF	TGTGCCAGCAGTGAGGGACCAGGGCCCAGCTCCTACAATGAGCAGTTCTTC
-	TRBD1	TRBV5-1	TRBJ2-5	CASTNGDREDMGETQYF	TGCGCCAGCACCAATGGGGACAGGGAAGATATGGGGGAGACCCAGTACTTC
-	TRBD2	TRBV4-1	TRBJ2-1	CASSPEAGLADNEQFF	TGCGCCAGCAGCCCAGAGGCGGGACTAGCGGACAATGAGCAGTTCTTC
-	-	TRBV28	TRBJ2-3	CASSFFPTDTQYF	TGTGCCAGCAGTTTCTTCCCCACAGATACGCAGTATTTT
-	-	TRBV19	TRBJ2-5	CASSAGLLKWETQYF	TGTGCCAGTAGTGCGGGACTCCTGAAATGGGAGACCCAGTACTTC
-	TRBD2	TRBV2	TRBJ2-2	CASSEALRGEDGELFF	TGTGCCAGCAGTGAAGCGCTTCGGGGGGAAGACGGGGAGCTGTTTTTT
-	TRBD1	TRBV2	TRBJ1-3	CASSWDSSGNTIYF	TGTGCCAGCAGTTGGGACAGCTCTGGAAACACCATATATTTT
-	-	TRBV7-8	TRBJ1-4	CASSQGDRDEKLFF	TGTGCCAGCAGCCAAGGGGACCGAGATGAAAAACTGTTTTTT
-	-	TRBV11-2	TRBJ2-3	CASSSKPLSTSTDTQYF	TGTGCCAGCAGCTCCAAACCCCTTTCGACTAGCACAGATACGCAGTATTTT
-	-	TRBV27	TRBJ2-5	CASSLSRGQETQYF	TGTGCCAGCAGTTTATCGCGGGGCCAAGAGACCCAGTACTTC
-	TRBD1	TRBV2	TRBJ2-2	CASDDRGHYTGELFF	TGTGCCAGCGACGACAGGGGGCATTACACCGGGGAGCTGTTTTTT
-	-	TRBV4-2	TRBJ2-7	CASSQTMDTTYEQYF	TGTGCCAGCAGCCAGACCATGGACACCACCTACGAGCAGTACTTC
-	-	TRBV7-9	TRBJ2-7	CASSSPSGHGKYEQYF	TGTGCCAGCAGCTCACCTTCGGGCCATGGAAAGTACGAGCAGTACTTC
-	TRBD1	TRBV27	TRBJ2-1	CASGRTGKMGNEQFF	TGTGCCAGCGGAAGGACAGGGAAGATGGGCAATGAGCAGTTCTTC
-	-	TRBV28	TRBJ2-7	CASSPFMSPSSAYEQYF	TGTGCCAGCAGTCCTTTTATGTCCCCATCTAGCGCATACGAGCAGTACTTC
-	TRBD1	TRBV16	TRBJ2-7	CASSNGEGQGAYEQYF	TGTGCCAGCAGCAATGGAGAAGGACAGGGGGCCTACGAGCAGTACTTC
-	TRBD1	TRBV29-1	TRBJ2-7	CSVDKGTGSYEQYF	TGCAGCGTTGATAAGGGGACAGGGAGCTACGAGCAGTACTTC